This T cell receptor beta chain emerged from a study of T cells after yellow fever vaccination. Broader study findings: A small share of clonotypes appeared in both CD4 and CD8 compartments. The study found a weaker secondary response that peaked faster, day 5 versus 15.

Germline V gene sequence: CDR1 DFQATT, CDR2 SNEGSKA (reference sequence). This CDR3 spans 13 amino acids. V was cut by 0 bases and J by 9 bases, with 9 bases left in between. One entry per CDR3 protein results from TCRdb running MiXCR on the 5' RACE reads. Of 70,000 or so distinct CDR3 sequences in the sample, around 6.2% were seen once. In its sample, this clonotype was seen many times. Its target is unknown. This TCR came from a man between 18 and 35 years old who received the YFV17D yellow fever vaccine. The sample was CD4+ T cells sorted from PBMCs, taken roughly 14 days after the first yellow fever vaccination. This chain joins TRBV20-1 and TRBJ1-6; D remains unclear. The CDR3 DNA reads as TGCAGTGCTAGAGAGGTGGCGGGTTCACCCCTCCACTTT. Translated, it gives CSAREVAGSPLHF.